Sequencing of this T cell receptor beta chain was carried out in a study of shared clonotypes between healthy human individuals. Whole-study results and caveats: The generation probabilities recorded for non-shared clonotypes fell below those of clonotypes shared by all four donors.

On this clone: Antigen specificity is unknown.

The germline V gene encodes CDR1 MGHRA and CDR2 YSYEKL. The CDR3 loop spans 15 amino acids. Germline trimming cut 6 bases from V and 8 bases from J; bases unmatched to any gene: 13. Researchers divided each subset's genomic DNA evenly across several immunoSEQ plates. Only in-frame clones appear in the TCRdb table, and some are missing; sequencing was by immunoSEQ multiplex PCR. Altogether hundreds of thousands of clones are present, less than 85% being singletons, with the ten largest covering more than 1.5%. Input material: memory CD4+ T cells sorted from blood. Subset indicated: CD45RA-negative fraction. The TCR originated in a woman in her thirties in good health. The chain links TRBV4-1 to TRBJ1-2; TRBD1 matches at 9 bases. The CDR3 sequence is CASRLPGTGFKGYTF. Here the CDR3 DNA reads TGCGCCAGCAGACTTCCCGGGACAGGGTTTAAGGGCTACACCTTC.